This T cell receptor (beta chain) stems from a study of T cells in Graves' hyperthyroidism and ophthalmopathy. Study details: The initial diagnosis was the point when peripheral blood was collected, ahead of any treatment. General study points: Clonotypes that were expanded in thyroid above 0.001 mostly appeared in blood too. A model of 13 V-J pairs discriminated ophthalmopathy from stable hyperthyroidism.

The CDR3 runs 15 residues. V trimming: 3 bases; J trimming: 3 bases; junction bases outside the gene matches: 8. CDR1 and CDR2 from the germline V gene are DFQATT and SNEGSKA (reference sequence). A word on this clonotype: Its antigen is as yet unknown.

Investigators excluded patients with uncontrolled infection, other autoimmune disease, pregnancy or lactation. It was RNA transcripts that yielded the amplified TCR beta CDR3 regions. The HTBI primer set was used in a first-round RT-PCR of the TCR CDR3. In TCRdb, the multiplex PCR reads were re-called with MiXCR into one record per CDR3 protein. The sample yields some 600,000 distinct CDR3 sequences, roughly 13% seen once. This clonotype was obtained from a woman aged 25-40 years with Graves' hyperthyroidism that later progressed to Graves' ophthalmopathy. Sequencing was done on a sample of blood. The V gene is TRBV20-1, the J gene TRBJ1-1; TRBD1 matches at 9 bases. The CDR3 DNA follows: TGCAGTGCTAGGGGACAGGGTGTTTGGGACACTGAAGCTTTCTTT. Translation: CSARGQGVWDTEAFF.